What follows are 15 T cell receptor beta chains derived from one specimen sequenced in a study of blood T cell repertoires in COVID-19. Profiled with immunoSEQ multiplex PCR; TCRdb holds only in-frame clones, not every one. This sample has 250,000 to 400,000 clones; approximately 87% occur once, and the top ten carry less than 3.5%. Sample: peripheral blood. Receptors were obtained from a woman in her thirties with COVID-19, enrolled during active disease.

In its sample, this clone was seen once. The V gene is TRBV19, the J gene TRBJ2-3; 10 bases align to TRBD2. The CDR3 covers 19 residues. With V trimmed by 3 bases and J by 4 bases, 16 bases remained unmatched. The germline CDR1 and CDR2 sequences are LNHDA and SQIVND (reference sequence). CDR3 bases: TGTGCCAGTAGTATCGTCGCCTATCTAGCGGGAGTTATGTCAGATACGCAGTATTTT. Amino acid sequence: CASSIVAYLAGVMSDTQYF.

The chain recombines TRBV7-6 with TRBJ2-1; a weak D match, TRBD2 (5 bases). The germline V gene encodes CDR1 SGHVS and CDR2 FNYEAQ. V lost 3 bases to trimming and J lost 0 bases, with 9 bases between them. The CDR3 has 15 residues. Here the CDR3 DNA reads TGTGCCAGCAGCTTCACGGGAAGCTCCTACAATGAGCAGTTCTTC. It is translated as CASSFTGSSYNEQFF.

The rearrangement links TRBV7-9 to TRBJ1-2; 10 bases are shared with TRBD1. Germline V gene sequence: CDR1 SEHNR, CDR2 FQNEAQ (reference sequence). The CDR3 is 17 amino acids. Losses at the gene ends were 2 bases for V and 3 bases for J; bases not matched to a gene: 9. CDR3 sequence (DNA): TGTGCCAGCAGCTTATATAGTCCGACAGGGGGCCACTATGGCTACACCTTC. This sequence encodes CASSLYSPTGGHYGYTF.

V is TRBV9 and J is TRBJ1-1, with 7 bases aligning to TRBD1. Germline V CDR1 and CDR2: SGDLS, YYNGEE. CDR3 length equals 12 residues. Germline trimming cut 4 bases from V and 7 bases from J; bases unmatched to any gene: 4. The CDR3, as DNA: TGTGCCAGCAGCTCGTCAGGGGGTGAAGCTTTCTTT. Translated, it gives CASSSSGGEAFF.

This rearrangement joins TRBV30 to TRBJ1-1; TRBD1 might be the D (5 bases). The CDR3 covers 11 residues. Germline loops: CDR1 GTSNPN, CDR2 SVGIG (reference sequence). The V and J ends lost 5 bases and 9 bases respectively, with 13 bases between them. CDR3 DNA sequence: TGTGCCTGGGGACCCCAGGGAAAAGCTTTCTTT. Encoded protein: CAWGPQGKAFF.

The chain combines TRBV14 with TRBJ2-5; TRBD1 is a possible D gene (6 bases). Germline lookup yields CDR1 SGHDN and CDR2 FVKESK. CDR3 length: 15 residues. V lost 5 bases, J lost 3 bases, and 16 bases lay in between. The DNA for the CDR3 is TGTGCCAGCAGCGGCCAGGGGTCGGGGAAAGAGACCCAGTACTTC. Protein: CASSGQGSGKETQYF. The variable domain in full, with the rest retrieved from reference TRBV14 and TRBJ2-5, is EAGVTQFPSHSVIEKGQTVTLRCDPISGHDNLYWYRRVMGKEIKFLLHFVKESKQDESGMPNNRFLAERTGGTYSTLKVQPAELEDSGVYFCASSGQGSGKETQYFGPGTRLLVL.

The genes are TRBV7-9 and TRBJ2-3; 15 nucleotides match TRBD2. This CDR3 has 16 residues. Looked up from germline, CDR1 is SEHNR and CDR2 is FQNEAQ (reference sequence). V shed 2 bases and J 6 bases; nucleotides not matched to a gene: 3. CDR3 in DNA: TGTGCCAGCAGCTTAACAGGGACTAGCGGGAGGGATACGCAGTATTTT. Its translation: CASSLTGTSGRDTQYF.

The V call is TRBV15, the J call TRBJ1-1; possible D gene TRBD1, 6 bases. Germline V gene data show CDR1 as LNHNV and CDR2 as YYDKDF (reference sequence). CDR3 size: 16 residues. V lost 0 bases to trimming and J lost 2 bases, with 13 bases between them. The CDR3 region has the DNA TGTGCCACCAGCAGAGATCGGGGGGCGATTAACACTGAAGCTTTCTTT. It encodes CATSRDRGAINTEAFF.

As to this clone: A clone one base away is much larger, so this may be a read error. The rearrangement joins TRBV6-5 to TRBJ2-7, with 9 bases lining up with TRBD1. V lost 6 bases and J lost 2; bases outside the gene matches: 5. The CDR3 has 14 amino acids. The germline CDR1 and CDR2 sequences are MNHEY and SVGAGI. The CDR3 DNA sequence: TGTGCCAGCAGGTTGACAGGGGGTCCCTACGAGCAGTACTTC. The encoded protein is CASRLTGGPYEQYF.

The CDR3 here is CASSSSRGVNTEAFF. CDR3 DNA: TGTGCCAGCAGTTCGAGCAGGGGGGTGAACACTGAAGCTTTCTTT. The genes are TRBV7-8 and TRBJ1-1; TRBD1 matches 7 bases. Germline V gene lookup returns CDR1 SGHVS and CDR2 FQNEAQ. V shed 6 bases and J 0 bases; nucleotides not matched to a gene: 7. CDR3 length equals 15 residues.

In its sample, this clone was seen a few times. J is TRBJ1-5 and V is TRBV15; 7 positions match TRBD1. Trimming at V came to 4 bases and at J to 7 bases, leaving 10 bases not matched to a gene. Germline V gene sequence: CDR1 LNHNV, CDR2 YYDKDF (reference sequence). The CDR3 loop spans 15 amino acids. This chain's CDR3 is CATSKDSGGNQPQHF. The CDR3 coding sequence is TGTGCCACCAGCAAAGACTCAGGGGGAAACCAGCCCCAGCATTTT. The whole variable domain, filled in from reference TRBV15 and TRBJ1-5, reads DAMVIQNPRYQVTQFGKPVTLSCSQTLNHNVMYWYQQKSSQAPKLLFHYYDKDFNNEADTPDNFQSRRPNTSFCFLDIRSPGLGDTAMYLCATSKDSGGNQPQHFGDGTRLSIL.

V and J are TRBV4-1 and TRBJ2-4; possible D gene TRBD1, 6 bases. Trimming stripped 0 bases from V and 9 bases from J, with 12 bases between. Germline V gene data show CDR1 as MGHRA and CDR2 as YSYEKL. The CDR3 extends over 14 amino acids. The chain's CDR3 is CASSQDGQGIIQYF. Here the CDR3 DNA reads TGCGCCAGCAGCCAAGACGGGCAGGGGATCATTCAGTACTTC.

The genes are TRBV27 and TRBJ1-2; 8 bases line up with TRBD1. The germline V gene encodes CDR1 MNHEY and CDR2 SMNVEV (reference sequence). Trimming took 5 bases from V and 8 from J; bases not matched to a gene: 7. CDR3 length equals 13 residues. For the CDR3, the DNA is TGTGCCAGCAGTACTCAGGGGGCGCGGGGCTACACCTTC. This gives the protein CASSTQGARGYTF.

The J gene is TRBJ1-4, the V gene TRBV5-1; D unresolved. Germline CDR1 reads SGHRS; CDR2 reads YFSETQ. The length of the CDR3 is 14 residues. V was shortened by 4 bases and J by 4 bases, with 11 bases between the two germline ends. The CDR3 DNA is TGCGCCAGCAGCATATACGGAGATAATGAAAAACTGTTTTTT. Translation: CASSIYGDNEKLFF.

The chain employs TRBV7-2 and TRBJ1-1; 7 nucleotides match TRBD1. V dropped 2 bases and J dropped 1; count of bases not matched to a gene: 4. Per the germline V gene, CDR1 is SGHTA and CDR2 is FQGNSA. There are 15 residues in the CDR3. This chain's CDR3 is CASSLSGQQNTEAFF. The CDR3 DNA reads as TGTGCCAGCAGCTTATCGGGACAGCAGAACACTGAAGCTTTCTTT.